Below, 10 T cell receptor beta chains from the same sample are listed, as sequenced in a study of T cells after yellow fever vaccination. TCRdb reanalysed the 5' RACE reads using MiXCR and keeps one entry per CDR3 protein. The repertoire holds about 550,000 distinct CDR3 sequences, 15% to 20% seen once, with more than 13% in the top ten. The sequencing here drew on PBMCs, taken 15 days after the yellow fever booster vaccination. All receptors derive from a man aged 25-45 years who received the YFV17D yellow fever vaccine.

The genes are TRBV12-3 or TRBV12-4 and TRBJ2-7, with 9 bases identical to TRBD2. Losses at the gene ends were 3 bases for V and 5 bases for J; bases not matched to a gene: 2. CDR3 length: 13 amino acids. The CDR3 DNA sequence: TGTGCCAGCAGTTTTAGCGGGAGCCACGAGCAGTACTTC. Translated: CASSFSGSHEQYF.

This clonotype showed up just a few times. The chain recombines TRBV20-1 with TRBJ2-7, with TRBD1 identical over 7 bases. After removal of 8 bases from V and 6 bases from J, the junction contained 10 bases not matched to a gene. From germline, CDR1 is DFQATT and CDR2 SNEGSKA (reference sequence). This CDR3 is 12 amino acids long. The CDR3: CSSGHPGGEQYF. CDR3 in DNA: TGCAGTTCGGGACACCCAGGGGGCGAGCAGTACTTC.

The rearrangement joins TRBV4-3 to TRBJ1-4; D possibly corresponds to TRBD1 (5 bases). This CDR3 is built from 15 residues. The V end lost 4 bases, the J end lost 8 bases, and 17 bases lay between the germline ends. Looked up from germline, CDR1 is LGHNA and CDR2 is YSLEER. The CDR3 protein is CASSLTGRGGEKLFF. The CDR3 DNA sequence: TGCGCCAGCAGCCTAACCGGGAGGGGCGGAGAAAAACTGTTTTTT.

This clonotype has just a few counts. V and J are TRBV5-1 and TRBJ2-2; D call uncertain. Germline loops: CDR1 SGHRS, CDR2 YFSETQ. With 4 bases removed from V and 7 bases from J, the gap between germline ends came to 23 bases. CDR3 length equals 17 residues. The CDR3 DNA reads as TGCGCCAGCAGCCCCCGGTCGAGTAGTACAATCCTCGGGGAGCTGTTTTTT. The encoded protein is CASSPRSSSTILGELFF.

This chain connects TRBV5-1 to TRBJ2-4; D unclear. From germline, CDR1 is SGHRS and CDR2 YFSETQ. This CDR3 is built from 15 residues. Trimming shortened V by 3 bases and J by 2 bases, and 12 bases separated the two germline ends. The CDR3 loop reads CASSSLGVPKNIQYF. CDR3 bases: TGCGCCAGCAGCTCCCTCGGTGTGCCCAAAAACATTCAGTACTTC.

A few counts support this clonotype. The J gene is TRBJ2-1, the V gene TRBV3-1; 7 nucleotides match TRBD2. The V gene's germline CDR1 is LGHDT and CDR2 YNNKEL (reference sequence). This CDR3 is built from 13 residues. Trimming cost V 8 bases and J 8 bases; bases outside gene matches: 9. CDR3 sequence reads: CASRDVGGYEQFF. The CDR3 DNA is TGTGCCAGCCGCGATGTCGGGGGGTATGAGCAGTTCTTC.

The genes are TRBV20-1 and TRBJ2-1, with D possibly TRBD2 on 5 matching bases. This CDR3 has 12 residues. V was clipped by 7 bases and J by 0 bases, with 7 bases between them. In germline, CDR1 is DFQATT, CDR2 SNEGSKA (reference sequence). This chain's CDR3 is CSGGSSYNEQFF. CDR3 nucleotides: TGCAGTGGAGGGAGCTCCTACAATGAGCAGTTCTTC.

The chain couples TRBV6-2 or TRBV6-3 to TRBJ2-7; 12 bases align to TRBD2. The CDR3 consists of 16 residues. V dropped 4 bases and J dropped 2; count of bases not matched to a gene: 6. The germline V gene encodes CDR1 MNHEY and CDR2 SVGEGT. In nucleotides, the CDR3 is TGTGCCAGCAGTTCTGCGACTAGCGGGAGAACCTACGAGCAGTACTTC. Translation: CASSSATSGRTYEQYF.

The table lists this clonotype with a few counts. The chain joins TRBV7-9 to TRBJ2-5, with 8 bases aligning to TRBD1. J lost 1 base, V lost 5 bases, and 6 bases had no gene match. The CDR3 has 15 amino acids. Germline CDR1 SEHNR, CDR2 FQNEAQ (reference sequence). CDR3 bases: TGTGCCAGCAGCGCCCAGGACAGGGCCCAAGAGACCCAGTACTTC. Protein: CASSAQDRAQETQYF.

The rearrangement uses TRBV5-1 and TRBJ2-3; no definite D call. The CDR3 totals 13 residues. V was clipped by 4 bases and J by 3 bases, with 9 bases between them. The germline gives CDR1 SGHRS, CDR2 YFSETQ. The CDR3 DNA reads TGCGCCAGCAGCGGGCTAGGGACAGATACGCAGTATTTT. This encodes CASSGLGTDTQYF.